The clone carrying this T cell receptor beta chain was counted a few times. The method was immunoSEQ multiplex PCR; TCRdb's version includes in-frame clones alone and lacks a portion of them. The data hold 50,000 to 65,000 clones, with approximately 93% observed a single time. The data are from a study of T cell changes during pregnancy in multiple sclerosis. CDR1 and CDR2 from the germline V gene are LNHDA and SQIVND (reference sequence). V lost 8 bases to trimming and J lost 10 bases; unmatched junction nucleotides: 8. CDR3 length equals 13 residues. This specimen consisted of CD8+ T cells from peripheral blood mononuclear cells, obtained in the second trimester of pregnancy. The TCR sequence derives from a female donor with multiple sclerosis, enrolled in a pregnancy study. The chain uses TRBV19 and TRBJ1-2, with TRBD1 matching 12 bases. CDR3 in amino acids: CASSFGTGGPYTF. CDR3 in DNA: TGTGCCAGTTCCTTCGGGACAGGGGGCCCCTACACCTTC.